This entry lists 19 T cell receptor beta chains sequenced from one sample in a study of cytotoxic CD8 clonotypes in ibrutinib-treated CLL. Profiling relied on immunoSEQ multiplex PCR, and the TCRdb table lists in-frame clones only, not all of them. The sample shows about 330,000 clones, 67% of them seen only once. This specimen was PBMCs, taken after 36 months of ibrutinib treatment. These TCRs come from a human donor with chronic lymphocytic leukemia.

The chain's CDR3 is CASSVGHVNTGELFF. CDR3 bases: TGTGCCAGCAGCGTGGGACACGTGAACACCGGGGAGCTGTTTTTT. The chain carries TRBV7-3 and TRBJ2-2, with a tentative D call TRBD1 (6 bases). The CDR3 covers 15 residues. Trimming took off 5 bases at V and 1 base at J, with 11 bases between the two ends. Looked up from germline, CDR1 is SGHTA and CDR2 is FQGTGA.

This chain connects TRBV29-1 to TRBJ1-1; 12 bases agree with TRBD1. In germline, CDR1 is SQVTM, CDR2 ANQGSEA. CDR3 size: 14 residues. Germline trimming cut 4 bases from V and 2 bases from J; bases unmatched to any gene: 2. The CDR3 sequence is CSVAGTGGNTEAFF. The CDR3 coding sequence is TGCAGCGTTGCCGGGACAGGGGGCAACACTGAAGCTTTCTTT. Supplemented by reference TRBV29-1 and TRBJ1-1, the full variable domain reads SAVISQKPSRDICQRGTSLTIQCQVDSQVTMMFWYRQQPGQSLTLIATANQGSEATYESGFVIDKFPISRPNLTFSTLTVSNMSPEDSSIYLCSVAGTGGNTEAFFGQGTRLTVV.

The rearrangement uses TRBV7-5 and TRBJ1-2; the DNA was not used to check the table's D call, TRBD1. TRBV7-5 constitutes a pseudogene. CDR3 length: 17 amino acids. CDR3 protein: CVRSFWTGGAVEYGYTF. The CDR3 coding sequence is TGTGTCAGAAGCTTCTGGACAGGGGGCGCGGTTGAATATGGCTACACCTTC.

This clone came up a few times. This chain links TRBV6-5 with TRBJ2-2; D possibly corresponds to TRBD1 (5 bases). The CDR3 is 15 residues long. V shed 5 bases and J shed 3 bases, with 13 bases lying between them. From germline, CDR1 is MNHEY and CDR2 SVGAGI. The CDR3 loop reads CASSKGDRYTGELFF. The CDR3 DNA follows: TGTGCCAGCAGTAAAGGCGACAGATACACCGGGGAGCTGTTTTTT.

The genes are TRBV6-1 and TRBJ1-2; the D is unclear. Trimming stripped 1 base from V and 7 bases from J, with 16 bases between. Germline loops: CDR1 MNHNS, CDR2 SASEGT. This CDR3 comprises 15 residues. As DNA, the CDR3 is TGTGCCAGCAGTGAAGAGCCGGTGGCGCTGAGTGGCTACACCTTC. Amino acid sequence: CASSEEPVALSGYTF.

The chain links TRBV7-2 to TRBJ2-1; 13 bases line up with TRBD2. V shed 5 bases, J shed 9 bases, and the junction held 10 bases outside the gene matches. This CDR3 has 16 amino acids. Germline loops: CDR1 SGHTA, CDR2 FQGNSA. Here the CDR3 DNA reads TGTGCCAGCAGCCCAGTTGGGACTAGCGGGAAGGCTGAGCAGTTCTTC. Its protein is CASSPVGTSGKAEQFF.

This chain connects TRBV14 to TRBJ2-7; 11 nucleotides match TRBD2. This CDR3 contains 15 residues. The germline gives CDR1 SGHDN, CDR2 FVKESK. V trimming: 3 bases; J trimming: 3 bases; junction bases outside the gene matches: 4. DNA of the CDR3: TGTGCCAGCAGCCACGGGACTAGCGGTTTCTACGAGCAGTACTTC. It is translated as CASSHGTSGFYEQYF.

V and J are TRBV28 and TRBJ2-5; D perhaps matches TRBD1 (6 bases). Deletions cut 4 bases from V and 1 base from J, with 13 bases between. In germline, CDR1 is MDHEN, CDR2 SYDVKM. This CDR3 comprises 15 residues. DNA for the CDR3: TGTGCCAGCAGTTACGGCAGGGGCCTCCAAGAGACCCAGTACTTC. This encodes CASSYGRGLQETQYF.

The chain is built from TRBV5-4 and TRBJ2-5; TRBD2 might be the D (6 bases). V dropped 2 bases and J dropped 4 bases, with 15 bases sitting between them. CDR1 and CDR2 from the germline V gene are SGHNT and YYREEE (reference sequence). The CDR3 covers 15 residues. The CDR3 sequence is CASSFGERGGETQYF. The CDR3 DNA follows: TGTGCCAGCAGCTTTGGTGAGAGGGGAGGAGAGACCCAGTACTTC. Using reference TRBV5-4 and TRBJ2-5 for the parts outside the CDR3, the full variable domain is ETGVTQSPTHLIKTRGQQVTLRCSSQSGHNTVSWYQQALGQGPQFIFQYYREEENGRGNFPPRFSGLQFPNYSSELNVNALELDDSALYLCASSFGERGGETQYFGPGTRLLVL.

J is TRBJ2-6 and V is TRBV5-4; either TRBD1 or TRBD2 may supply D (5 bases each). V shed 1 base and J shed 0 bases, with 11 bases lying between them. From germline, CDR1 is SGHNT and CDR2 YYREEE (reference sequence). The CDR3 has 17 residues. CDR3 loop: CASSLTGANSGANVLTF. The CDR3, as DNA: TGTGCCAGCAGCTTGACCGGGGCAAACTCTGGGGCCAACGTCCTGACTTTC.

In its sample, this clone was seen a few times. The J gene is TRBJ2-7, the V gene TRBV2; TRBD1 agrees at 11 bases. Looked up from germline, CDR1 is SNHLY and CDR2 is FYNNEI. CDR3 length equals 16 residues. V shed 4 bases, J shed 4 bases, and the junction held 9 bases outside the gene matches. In DNA form, the CDR3 reads TGTGCCAGCAGTGTTCCCCCGGACAGGGGGCTTTACGAGCAGTACTTC. Amino acid sequence: CASSVPPDRGLYEQYF. The full variable domain, rest sourced from reference TRBV2 and TRBJ2-7, is EPEVTQTPSHQVTQMGQEVILRCVPISNHLYFYWYRQILGQKVEFLVSFYNNEISEKSEIFDDQFSVERPDGSNFTLKIRSTKLEDSAMYFCASSVPPDRGLYEQYFGPGTRLTVT.

This clone appeared a few times. This chain connects TRBV6-1 to TRBJ1-2; D unresolved. The CDR3 runs to 14 residues. Germline-derived CDR1 and CDR2 are MNHNS and SASEGT. The V and J ends lost 1 base and 8 bases respectively, with 14 bases between them. The CDR3, as DNA: TGTGCCAGCAGTGAAGTGAACGGAAGGAGCGGCTACACCTTC. Translated, it gives CASSEVNGRSGYTF.

The CDR3 nucleotides are TGTGCCAGCAGCTGGGGGTTTACGTACGAGCAGTACTTC. Amino acid sequence: CASSWGFTYEQYF. The V gene is TRBV11-2, the J gene TRBJ2-7; either TRBD1 or TRBD2 may fit D (5 bases each). Germline CDR1 and CDR2: SGHAT and FQNNGV. V lost 4 bases and J 4 bases, leaving 11 bases between the germline ends. The CDR3 extends over 13 amino acids. The whole variable domain, remainder taken from reference TRBV11-2 and TRBJ2-7, is EAGVAQSPRYKIIEKRQSVAFWCNPISGHATLYWYQQILGQGPKLLIQFQNNGVVDDSQLPKDRFSAERLKGVDSTLKIQPAKLEDSAVYLCASSWGFTYEQYFGPGTRLTVT.

CDR3 loop: CASSLDRGPGYGYTF. CDR3 DNA: TGTGCCAGCAGCCTTGACCGAGGCCCCGGCTATGGCTACACCTTC. V gene TRBV7-3 combines with J gene TRBJ1-2; D not certain. Germline V gene data show CDR1 as SGHTA and CDR2 as FQGTGA. The ends were cut back, 5 bases at V and 4 bases at J, with 17 bases in the middle. This CDR3 spans 15 amino acids.

This clone has only a few counts. CDR3 loop: CASSYGSGYTF. The CDR3 DNA reads as TGTGCCAGCAGCTATGGATCTGGCTACACCTTC. The gene calls are TRBV5-6 and TRBJ1-2, with unresolved D. Looked up from germline, CDR1 is SGHDT and CDR2 is YYEEEE. There are 11 residues in the CDR3. Between the trimmed V and J ends, which lost 3 bases and 7 bases, there was a span of 7 bases.

The chain has TRBV6-4 and TRBJ2-3; possibly TRBD1 or TRBD2 for D (6 bases each). CDR1 MRHNA and CDR2 SNTAGT come from the germline V gene. The CDR3 consists of 15 residues. V was pared by 6 bases and J by 0 bases, with 13 bases between. The CDR3 here is CASSPRGLSTDTQYF. The CDR3 DNA sequence: TGTGCCAGCAGCCCACGGGGGCTCAGCACAGATACGCAGTATTTT.

The chain is built from TRBV29-1 and TRBJ2-2, with D uncertain. The CDR3 spans 13 residues. Germline lookup yields CDR1 SQVTM and CDR2 ANQGSEA. The V and J ends lost 1 base and 4 bases respectively, with 7 bases between them. CDR3 DNA: TGCAGCGTTGAAGTTACAATCACCGGGGAGCTGTTTTTT. Translation: CSVEVTITGELFF.

This clone has just a few counts. The V call is TRBV19, the J call TRBJ2-5, with 8 bases identical to TRBD1. Germline loops: CDR1 LNHDA, CDR2 SQIVND (reference sequence). This CDR3 has 14 amino acids. Germline trimming cut 7 bases from V and 4 bases from J; bases unmatched to any gene: 8. CDR3 bases: TGTGCCAGTAAGGGACACAGGGGGGCAGAGACCCAGTACTTC. Its translation: CASKGHRGAETQYF.

This clone was recorded a few times. The J gene is TRBJ2-7, the V gene TRBV15; D is perhaps TRBD2 (5 bases). Germline V gene sequence: CDR1 LNHNV, CDR2 YYDKDF (reference sequence). This CDR3 spans 13 amino acids. V shed 1 base and J shed 3 bases, with 7 bases lying between them. The CDR3 nucleotides are TGTGCCACCAGCAGAGTCGCGGGCTACGAGCAGTACTTC. It is translated as CATSRVAGYEQYF.